Shown below are 20 T cell receptor beta chains from a single sample sequenced in a study of blood T cell repertoires in COVID-19. Using immunoSEQ multiplex PCR, the repertoire was profiled, and TCRdb retains in-frame clones only, with some absent. The table shows around 220,000 clones, with around nine tenths occurring only once. Sample: PBMCs or T cells enriched from blood (not recorded which). These receptors all stem from a woman younger than 30 who had recovered from COVID-19.

This clone was seen only a few times. The V call is TRBV3-1 (or the pseudogene TRBV3-2), the J call TRBJ1-2; TRBD1 might be the D (5 bases). The CDR3 has 13 amino acids. Germline V gene lookup returns CDR1 LGHDT and CDR2 YNNKEL (reference sequence). Trimming took 4 bases from V and 7 from J, leaving 13 bases between them. The CDR3 DNA reads TGTGCCAGCAGCCCAGCCGGAAGGGGTGGCTACACCTTC. This encodes CASSPAGRGGYTF.

This chain links TRBV18 with TRBJ2-3; 10 positions match TRBD1. This CDR3 contains 15 residues. With V trimmed by 2 bases and J by 4 bases, 3 bases remained unmatched. Germline assignment: CDR1 KGHSH and CDR2 LQKENI. The CDR3: CASSPMTGGADTQYF. CDR3 coding DNA: TGTGCCAGCTCACCAATGACAGGGGGCGCAGATACGCAGTATTTT.

This chain joins TRBV3-1 (or the pseudogene TRBV3-2) and TRBJ1-2; the match to TRBD1 covers 9 bases. The CDR3 extends over 17 amino acids. V gave up 3 bases and J gave up 6 bases; unmatched junction bases: 14. Germline V gene data show CDR1 as LGHDT and CDR2 as YNNKEL (reference sequence). Written as DNA, the CDR3 is TGTGCCAGCAGCCAGAGAGGATACAGGGGGCGTAAGAATGGCTACACCTTC. Amino acids: CASSQRGYRGRKNGYTF.

The gene calls are TRBV2 and TRBJ2-5; 9 nucleotides agree with TRBD2. The CDR3 has 14 amino acids. The germline V gene encodes CDR1 SNHLY and CDR2 FYNNEI. V lost 9 bases and J lost 5; bases outside the gene matches: 10. CDR3 in amino acids: CARGLAGVGETQYF. The CDR3 DNA reads TGTGCCAGGGGATTAGCGGGAGTTGGGGAGACCCAGTACTTC.

The chain links TRBV5-5 to TRBJ1-2; D perhaps matches TRBD1 (6 bases). The V gene's germline CDR1 is SGHKS and CDR2 YYEKEE (reference sequence). This CDR3 has 15 amino acids. The ends were cut back, 4 bases at V and 3 bases at J, with 16 bases in the middle. The CDR3 bases are TGTGCCAGCAGCAGCAGGGGAAGGATGGACTATGGCTACACCTTC. Translation: CASSSRGRMDYGYTF.

In its sample, this clone was seen once. The chain is built from TRBV7-6 and TRBJ1-1; perhaps TRBD1 as D (6 bases). The length of the CDR3 is 15 residues. Trimming pared 9 bases from V and 10 bases from J, leaving 27 bases between. The germline V gene encodes CDR1 SGHVS and CDR2 FNYEAQ. CDR3 nucleotide sequence: TGTGCCAGTAGCCCCACATTGGGGGGAGGGGGTGGAGCTTTCTTT. Residues: CASSPTLGGGGGAFF.

This sequence joins TRBV2 and TRBJ2-5, with a weak D call TRBD1 (5 bases). Germline assignment: CDR1 SNHLY and CDR2 FYNNEI. This CDR3 spans 12 amino acids. Trimming stripped 8 bases from V and 4 bases from J, with 11 bases between. The CDR3 DNA reads TGTGCCAGCGGGGCATCGCGAGAGACCCAGTACTTC. Its protein product is CASGASRETQYF.

This clone was recorded once. The chain uses TRBV29-1 and TRBJ1-2, with a possible D match to TRBD1 (5 bases). The V end was cut by 3 bases, the J end by 7 bases, with 21 bases between. Germline loops: CDR1 SQVTM, CDR2 ANQGSEA. There are 15 residues in the CDR3. DNA for the CDR3: TGCAGCGTTGAGGGCAGGGCTTTATCCCTTCCTGGCTACACCTTC. Translated, it gives CSVEGRALSLPGYTF.

The chain combines TRBV5-5 with TRBJ1-3, with TRBD1 as a possible D gene (6 bases). Germline V lookup: CDR1 SGHKS, CDR2 YYEKEE (reference sequence). The ends were cut back, 2 bases at V and 1 base at J, with 7 bases in the middle. The CDR3 extends over 14 amino acids. The CDR3 protein is CASSFQGSGNTIYF. In DNA form, the CDR3 reads TGTGCCAGCAGCTTCCAGGGGTCTGGAAACACCATATATTTT.

The V call is TRBV11-2, the J call TRBJ1-1, with D hard to call. V was pared by 6 bases and J by 0 bases, with 11 bases between. Germline CDR1 is SGHAT and CDR2 is FQNNGV. The CDR3 contains 14 residues. This CDR3 is CASRPGPLNTEAFF. The CDR3, as DNA: TGTGCCAGCAGACCAGGCCCCCTGAACACTGAAGCTTTCTTT.

Concerning this clone itself: Other nucleotide sequences in the sample specify the same CDR3. The chain joins TRBV9 to TRBJ2-7, with a possible D match to TRBD2 (6 bases). The CDR3 is 14 residues long. Trimming took 0 bases from V and 1 from J, leaving 8 bases between them. Germline V lookup: CDR1 SGDLS, CDR2 YYNGEE. This CDR3 reads CASSVGLASYEQYF. As DNA, the CDR3 is TGTGCCAGCAGCGTAGGTCTAGCGTCCTACGAGCAGTACTTC.

This clone was observed once. CDR3 sequence (DNA): TGTGCCACCAGTGATCCAACTAGCGGACTAGCCAAAAACATTCAGTACTTC. It encodes CATSDPTSGLAKNIQYF. The chain couples TRBV24-1 to TRBJ2-4; TRBD2 agrees at 8 bases. Germline CDR1 reads KGHDR; CDR2 reads SFDVKD. Germline trimming cut 3 bases from V and 0 bases from J; bases unmatched to any gene: 6. The CDR3 contains 17 residues.

The sample holds one count of this clone. The chain combines TRBV5-1 with TRBJ2-2; 12 nucleotides agree with TRBD2. Germline loops: CDR1 SGHRS, CDR2 YFSETQ. The CDR3 loop spans 18 amino acids. V gave up 2 bases and J gave up 8 bases; unmatched junction bases: 13. The DNA for the CDR3 is TGCGCCAGCAGCTTTCGGCCCAGGACTAGCGGGATAACGGGGGAGCTGTTTTTT. Translating gives CASSFRPRTSGITGELFF.

The V call is TRBV27, the J call TRBJ1-2, with TRBD1 identical over 8 bases. This CDR3 is 15 amino acids long. V lost 3 bases, J lost 6 bases, and 9 bases stayed unmatched. Germline V gene lookup returns CDR1 MNHEY and CDR2 SMNVEV (reference sequence). CDR3 amino acids: CASSFRGQGGDGYTF. The CDR3 DNA is TGTGCCAGCAGTTTCCGAGGACAGGGCGGAGATGGCTACACCTTC.

The V call is TRBV7-2, the J call TRBJ2-7, with D perhaps matching TRBD1 (6 bases). This CDR3 contains 17 residues. Germline values: CDR1 SGHTA, CDR2 FQGNSA. Between the trimmed V and J ends, which lost 1 base and 4 bases, there was a span of 20 bases. CDR3 sequence reads: CASSLGRGPPLLYEQYF. CDR3 nucleotides: TGTGCCAGCAGCTTAGGCAGGGGACCTCCCCTTTTATACGAGCAGTACTTC.

The genes are TRBV5-6 and TRBJ2-2, with 7 bases aligning to TRBD2. The CDR3 runs 16 residues. Germline CDR1 is SGHDT and CDR2 is YYEEEE. V dropped 2 bases and J dropped 6; count of bases not matched to a gene: 10. CDR3 in DNA: TGTGCCAGCAGCTTATACAGCGGGATATTTCCCGGGGAGCTGTTTTTT. This translates into CASSLYSGIFPGELFF.

This chain joins TRBV5-1 and TRBJ2-1; the match to TRBD2 covers 9 bases. V gave up 4 bases and J gave up 4 bases; unmatched junction bases: 12. This CDR3 has 17 residues. Germline assignment: CDR1 SGHRS and CDR2 YFSETQ. The CDR3 DNA sequence: TGCGCCAGCAGCCTCGGGTCTAGCGGGGTGGATTACAATGAGCAGTTCTTC. Translation: CASSLGSSGVDYNEQFF. Full variable domain (rest looked up from reference TRBV5-1 and TRBJ2-1): KAGVTQTPRYLIKTRGQQVTLSCSPISGHRSVSWYQQTPGQGLQFLFEYFSETQRNKGNFPGRFSGRQFSNSRSEMNVSTLELGDSALYLCASSLGSSGVDYNEQFFGPGTRLTVL.

Concerning this clone itself: Other DNA sequences from this sample encode an identical CDR3 as well. This sequence joins TRBV19 and TRBJ1-2; 8 positions agree with TRBD1. The CDR3 loop spans 14 amino acids. J lost 2 bases, V lost 2 bases, and 1 base had no gene match. CDR1 and CDR2 from the germline V gene are LNHDA and SQIVND (reference sequence). The CDR3 loop is CASSIQGANYGYTF. CDR3 sequence (DNA): TGTGCCAGTAGTATACAGGGGGCGAACTATGGCTACACCTTC.

The chain couples TRBV29-1 to TRBJ1-1; maybe TRBD1 (6 bases). This CDR3 region has 13 residues. The V end was cut by 3 bases, the J end by 5 bases, with 13 bases between. The germline gives CDR1 SQVTM, CDR2 ANQGSEA. The CDR3: CSVDDRGATEAFF. Here the CDR3 DNA reads TGCAGCGTTGACGACCGGGGGGCTACTGAAGCTTTCTTT. Complete variable domain (other parts from reference TRBV29-1 and TRBJ1-1): SAVISQKPSRDICQRGTSLTIQCQVDSQVTMMFWYRQQPGQSLTLIATANQGSEATYESGFVIDKFPISRPNLTFSTLTVSNMSPEDSSIYLCSVDDRGATEAFFGQGTRLTVV.

The chain uses TRBV15 and TRBJ1-6; D might be TRBD1 (6 bases). Trimming cost V 6 bases and J 6 bases, with 15 bases left between them. CDR3 size: 15 residues. Germline CDR1 LNHNV, CDR2 YYDKDF (reference sequence). The CDR3 is CATRGAGRANSPLHF. The CDR3 DNA is TGTGCCACCAGGGGGGCGGGGAGGGCTAATTCACCCCTCCACTTT.